These 5 T cell receptor beta chains came from one sample sequenced in a study of shared clonotypes between healthy human individuals. Generated by immunoSEQ multiplex PCR, the TCRdb table keeps only in-frame clones and is missing some. The sample holds some 1 million clones, under 80% seen once. Sequencing was done on a sample of memory CD4+ T cells sorted from blood. As for subset: CD45RA-negative fraction. These receptors were collected from a man in his late teens or twenties in good health.

This chain connects TRBV5-6 to TRBJ2-7; D may correspond to TRBD1 or TRBD2 (6 bases each). Trimming stripped 6 bases from V and 5 bases from J, with 15 bases between. The CDR3 is made up of 13 amino acids. Germline lookup yields CDR1 SGHDT and CDR2 YYEEEE. CDR3 sequence reads: CASKGWRGNEQYF. CDR3 DNA: TGTGCCAGCAAGGGTTGGAGGGGGAACGAGCAGTACTTC.

This clone showed up just once. CDR3 DNA: TGCGCCAGCAGCCCCCTGGACCACAATGAGCAGTTCTTC. As protein: CASSPLDHNEQFF. The J gene is TRBJ2-1, the V gene TRBV5-1, with unresolved D. Germline CDR1 reads SGHRS; CDR2 reads YFSETQ. The CDR3 runs to 13 residues. Trimming removed 4 bases from V and 5 bases from J, with 10 bases in between. Filled out from reference TRBV5-1 and TRBJ2-1, the complete variable domain reads KAGVTQTPRYLIKTRGQQVTLSCSPISGHRSVSWYQQTPGQGLQFLFEYFSETQRNKGNFPGRFSGRQFSNSRSEMNVSTLELGDSALYLCASSPLDHNEQFFGPGTRLTVL.

At least ten counts were recorded for this clone. The chain recombines TRBV19 with TRBJ2-1; either TRBD1 or TRBD2 may supply D (5 bases each). The CDR3 sequence is 15 residues long. The germline V gene encodes CDR1 LNHDA and CDR2 SQIVND (reference sequence). V lost 11 bases and J 2 bases, leaving 19 bases between the germline ends. The CDR3 loop reads CAVRSGTGTYNEQFF. CDR3 sequence (DNA): TGTGCCGTACGATCCGGGACGGGTACCTACAATGAGCAGTTCTTC.

V and J are TRBV6-1 and TRBJ2-7; D gene uncertain. Germline assignment: CDR1 MNHNS and CDR2 SASEGT. This CDR3 comprises 14 residues. V lost 6 bases, J lost 2 bases, and 14 bases lay in between. In DNA, the CDR3 is TGTGCCAGCAGAAGGACCCAAACTGCCTACGAGCAGTACTTC. It specifies CASRRTQTAYEQYF.

The CDR3, as DNA: TGTGCCTGGGACCGTTTAGGGCGGGACGAGCAGTACTTC. The encoded protein is CAWDRLGRDEQYF. The gene calls are TRBV30 and TRBJ2-5; TRBD2 might be the D (5 bases). The end of the DNA is better explained by TRBJ2-7, so the J call may be wrong. The CDR3 extends over 13 amino acids. The germline V gene encodes CDR1 GTSNPN and CDR2 SVGIG (reference sequence).